This passage covers 21 T cell receptor beta chains from one sample sequenced in a study of T cells in Graves' hyperthyroidism and ophthalmopathy. The TCR beta CDR3 regions underwent amplification using RNA transcripts as the source. HTBI primers were the set used in a first-round RT-PCR of the TCR CDR3. Each CDR3 protein gets one entry after TCRdb re-called the multiplex PCR reads with MiXCR. The table shows 500,000 to 600,000 distinct CDR3 sequences, with 15% to 20% occurring only once. The source material was blood. These receptors were collected from a man aged 40-50 years with Graves' ophthalmopathy.

The J gene is TRBJ2-2, the V gene TRBV27; D may match TRBD1 or TRBD2 (5 bases each). The V gene lost 7 bases and the J gene lost 4 bases, with 19 bases spanning the gap. This CDR3 region has 16 residues. Germline assignment: CDR1 MNHEY and CDR2 SMNVEV (reference sequence). DNA of the CDR3: TGTGCCAGCACCAAGGGGCCAGCGGCGCTCACCGGGGAGCTGTTTTTT. This gives the protein CASTKGPAALTGELFF.

The V and J genes are TRBV6-5 and TRBJ2-7; the D gene is possibly TRBD2 (5 bases). The CDR3 is made up of 17 amino acids. The V end was cut by 0 bases, the J end by 6 bases, with 21 bases between. The germline gives CDR1 MNHEY, CDR2 SVGAGI. For the CDR3, the DNA is TGTGCCAGCAGTTACTCGATGGAGCGGAGATCCCTTGGCGAGCAGTACTTC. Residues: CASSYSMERRSLGEQYF.

V and J are TRBV7-9 and TRBJ2-5, with D possibly TRBD1 on 7 matching bases. Trimming stripped 5 bases from V and 5 bases from J, with 21 bases between. This CDR3 contains 16 residues. Germline V gene sequence: CDR1 SEHNR, CDR2 FQNEAQ (reference sequence). The CDR3 sequence: CASSHTRTGSGETQYF. CDR3 nucleotide sequence: TGTGCCAGCAGCCATACTCGGACAGGCAGCGGGGAGACCCAGTACTTC.

V and J are TRBV29-1 and TRBJ2-5; D perhaps matches TRBD1 (6 bases). The CDR3 is 12 amino acids. V lost 5 bases to trimming and J lost 6 bases, with 13 bases between them. Germline V gene lookup returns CDR1 SQVTM and CDR2 ANQGSEA. The CDR3 DNA reads as TGCAGCGTTACAGGGTCGGTAAAGACCCAGTACTTC. It is translated as CSVTGSVKTQYF. Full variable domain (outside the CDR3, taken from reference TRBV29-1 and TRBJ2-5): SAVISQKPSRDICQRGTSLTIQCQVDSQVTMMFWYRQQPGQSLTLIATANQGSEATYESGFVIDKFPISRPNLTFSTLTVSNMSPEDSSIYLCSVTGSVKTQYFGPGTRLLVL.

This clonotype appeared a few times. The rearrangement links TRBV6-1 to TRBJ1-6; TRBD1 matches 7 bases. Unmatched junction bases numbered 10, after V lost 6 bases and J lost 8 bases. This CDR3 region has 15 residues. Germline-derived CDR1 and CDR2 are MNHNS and SASEGT. CDR3 in amino acids: CASRSFRQGDSPLHF. The CDR3 DNA is TGTGCCAGCAGAAGCTTCCGACAGGGTGATTCACCCCTCCACTTT.

At least ten counts were recorded for this clonotype. V usage is TRBV6-1 and J usage is TRBJ1-1; 9 positions agree with TRBD1. The trim removed 4 bases at V and 6 bases at J, leaving 12 bases unmatched. Germline assignment: CDR1 MNHNS and CDR2 SASEGT. The CDR3 extends over 16 amino acids. This CDR3 reads CASSGGTGSVMAEAFF. The CDR3 coding sequence is TGTGCCAGCAGTGGTGGGACAGGGTCCGTGATGGCTGAAGCTTTCTTT.

At least ten counts were recorded for this clonotype. The V gene is TRBV15, the J gene TRBJ1-1; D may be TRBD1 (6 bases). This CDR3 is built from 13 residues. Germline CDR1 is LNHNV and CDR2 is YYDKDF (reference sequence). Trimming shortened V by 6 bases and J by 0 bases, and 8 bases separated the two germline ends. DNA of the CDR3: TGTGCCACCAGAAGGGGGTTGAACACTGAAGCTTTCTTT. Translating gives CATRRGLNTEAFF.

In its sample, this clonotype was seen a few times. The V call is TRBV7-9, the J call TRBJ2-7; no clear D gene. Germline CDR1 is SEHNR and CDR2 is FQNEAQ (reference sequence). This CDR3 has 14 amino acids. With 4 bases removed from V and 2 bases from J, the gap between germline ends came to 12 bases. Here the CDR3 DNA reads TGTGCCAGCAGCTCGCTACAGAGTCCCTACGAGCAGTACTTC. Protein product: CASSSLQSPYEQYF.

V and J are TRBV12-5 and TRBJ2-1; D remains unclear. This CDR3 comprises 16 residues. V shed 3 bases and J shed 1 base, with 13 bases lying between them. Germline values: CDR1 LGHNT, CDR2 FRNRAP. The CDR3 is CASGLGPSVSYNEQFF. Written as DNA, the CDR3 is TGTGCTAGTGGTTTAGGGCCGTCGGTATCCTACAATGAGCAGTTCTTC.

This clonotype occurred many times. This chain connects TRBV7-2 to TRBJ2-2; 13 nucleotides line up with TRBD2. Per the germline V gene, CDR1 is SGHTA and CDR2 is FQGNSA. Germline trimming cut 5 bases from V and 5 bases from J; bases unmatched to any gene: 5. The CDR3 runs to 16 residues. The CDR3 region is CASSRTSGSGTGELFF. The DNA for the CDR3 is TGTGCCAGCAGCCGGACTAGCGGGAGTGGAACCGGGGAGCTGTTTTTT.

This clonotype was observed a handful of times. This chain connects TRBV4-1 to TRBJ2-1; D may be TRBD1 (6 bases). CDR3 size: 13 residues. The germline V and J ends were trimmed by 1 base and 7 bases, with 8 bases remaining between them. CDR1 and CDR2 from the germline V gene are MGHRA and YSYEKL. CDR3 amino acids: CASSQAQGNEQFF. As DNA, the CDR3 is TGCGCCAGCAGCCAAGCTCAGGGGAATGAGCAGTTCTTC.

The J gene is TRBJ1-5, the V gene TRBV20-1; maybe TRBD1 (5 bases). With 1 base removed from V and 9 bases from J, the gap between germline ends came to 13 bases. There are 13 residues in the CDR3. The germline V gene encodes CDR1 DFQATT and CDR2 SNEGSKA (reference sequence). Here the CDR3 DNA reads TGCAGTGCTAGAGGGGGACCTCACCGGCCCCAGCATTTT. It codes for CSARGGPHRPQHF.

This clonotype was counted ten times or more. The chain links TRBV2 to TRBJ2-5; possible D gene TRBD1, 6 bases. This CDR3 has 13 amino acids. Germline CDR1 SNHLY, CDR2 FYNNEI. With 7 bases removed from V and 2 bases from J, the gap between germline ends came to 11 bases. In nucleotides, the CDR3 is TGTGCCAGCAACGGGGACACTCAAGAGACCCAGTACTTC. Translating it yields CASNGDTQETQYF.

This clonotype has just a few counts. The chain uses TRBV4-1 and TRBJ2-3, with 10 bases aligning to TRBD2. Germline CDR1 MGHRA, CDR2 YSYEKL. V was clipped by 3 bases and J by 3 bases; unmatched bases: 3. CDR3 length equals 15 residues. The CDR3 sequence: CASSHTSGKTDTQYF. The CDR3 coding sequence is TGCGCCAGCAGCCATACTAGCGGGAAAACAGATACGCAGTATTTT.

V usage is TRBV4-1 and J usage is TRBJ1-2; 7 bases line up with TRBD1. Germline V lookup: CDR1 MGHRA, CDR2 YSYEKL. The V gene end was trimmed by 1 base and the J gene end by 4 bases; junction bases not matched to a gene: 6. The CDR3 has 15 residues. The CDR3 sequence: CASSQGQGSSYGYTF. CDR3 bases: TGCGCCAGCAGCCAAGGACAGGGAAGCAGCTATGGCTACACCTTC.

There are many counts of this clonotype. DNA of the CDR3: TGTGCCAGCAGTGGTGGGGCCACGAACACTGAAGCTTTCTTT. Translated, it gives CASSGGATNTEAFF. The chain links TRBV2 to TRBJ1-1; D might be TRBD1 (5 bases). The CDR3 has 14 residues. Germline CDR1 reads SNHLY; CDR2 reads FYNNEI. Trimming removed 4 bases at V and 1 base at J, with 10 bases between.

V gene TRBV2 combines with J gene TRBJ1-6, with a weak D call TRBD1 (6 bases). V lost 6 bases and J 8 bases, leaving 11 bases between the germline ends. The CDR3 extends over 13 amino acids. Germline V gene lookup returns CDR1 SNHLY and CDR2 FYNNEI. DNA of the CDR3: TGTGCCAGCAGAACAGGGTCGGATTCACCCCTCCACTTT. Encoded protein: CASRTGSDSPLHF. The full variable domain, its missing parts supplied by reference TRBV2 and TRBJ1-6, is EPEVTQTPSHQVTQMGQEVILRCVPISNHLYFYWYRQILGQKVEFLVSFYNNEISEKSEIFDDQFSVERPDGSNFTLKIRSTKLEDSAMYFCASRTGSDSPLHFGNGTRLTVT.

The chain uses TRBV20-1 and TRBJ2-7; no firm D call. The CDR3 loop spans 14 amino acids. In germline, CDR1 is DFQATT, CDR2 SNEGSKA (reference sequence). V was pared by 0 bases and J by 0 bases, with 9 bases between. The DNA for the CDR3 is TGCAGTGCTAGAGATAAGTCAGTCTCCTACGAGCAGTACTTC. Protein sequence: CSARDKSVSYEQYF.

Notes on this clonotype: Mismatch with germline at one junction end may stem from a read error. V gene TRBV20-1 combines with J gene TRBJ2-7, with 10 positions matching TRBD2. The CDR3 runs to 15 residues. Germline V gene sequence: CDR1 DFQATT, CDR2 SNEGSKA (reference sequence). The chain's CDR3 is CSAGDRLAGDYEQYF. CDR3 bases: TGCAGTGCTGGAGATAGGCTAGCGGGGGATTACGAGCAGTACTTC.

Ten or more counts support this clonotype. The CDR3 DNA reads as TGTGCCAGCAGCTTAGTCGGGACATTAGAAGCTTTCTTT. Amino acids: CASSLVGTLEAFF. This rearrangement joins TRBV11-2 to TRBJ1-1; possible D gene TRBD1, 6 bases. CDR1 and CDR2 from the germline V gene are SGHAT and FQNNGV. CDR3 length: 13 amino acids. Trimming pared 1 base from V and 8 bases from J, leaving 11 bases between.

This clonotype showed up many times. The CDR3 reads CASSRVGQGALGNQPQHF. The DNA of the CDR3 is TGTGCCAGCAGTCGGGTGGGACAGGGGGCGTTGGGCAATCAGCCCCAGCATTTT. The chain joins TRBV6-1 to TRBJ1-5, with 12 bases that match TRBD1. The CDR3 runs 18 residues. CDR1 and CDR2 from the germline V gene are MNHNS and SASEGT. V dropped 5 bases and J dropped 2; count of bases not matched to a gene: 10.